Reported below is one T cell receptor beta chain. The sample originates from a study of blood T cells in healthy people across ages. The use of a sample-barcoded 5' primer and a J-beta primer mix characterized a second PCR of 7 to 11 cycles. TCRdb recomputed calls from the 5' RACE reads with MiXCR, one row per CDR3 protein. Among approximately 690,000 distinct CDR3 sequences, about 54% were seen once, and the ten largest hold roughly 34%. Per the germline V gene, CDR1 is SGDLS and CDR2 is YYNGEE. The junction had 12 bases not matched to a gene; V was cut back by 3 bases and J by 12 bases. The CDR3 is 16 residues long.

The rearrangement uses TRBV9 and TRBJ2-1, with 13 nucleotides matching TRBD2. The receptor's source is a man aged 55 to 70 in good health. Sequencing used blood. The CDR3 reads CASSAQGLAGPEGQFF. The CDR3 DNA sequence: TGTGCCAGCAGCGCCCAGGGACTAGCGGGACCGGAGGGGCAGTTCTTC.